This is a list of T cell receptor beta chains from one sample in a study of regulatory T cells in long-lasting Graves disease. Each CDR3 protein gets one entry after TCRdb re-called the multiplex PCR reads with MiXCR. Of fewer than 550,000 distinct CDR3 sequences listed, 20% to 25% are singletons. The source material was peripheral blood mononuclear cells (PBMCs), sampled when the disease was refractory, from a patient treated with antithyroid drugs. The origin of the receptors is a female donor with Graves disease. The CDR3 runs from the conserved cysteine through the conserved F or W. A D gene is named only where the DNA matches it firmly. Not every row has a clone size; where given, it reads once, few, many or a size class.

V,size,J,length,D,DNA,CDR3
TRBV29-1,many,TRBJ2-7,14,-,TGCAGCGTCATACAGGGTACAAGGGGCTACGAGCAGTACTTC,CSVIQGTRGYEQYF
TRBV5-1,few,TRBJ2-2,17,TRBD2,TGCGCCAGCAGCTCCGGACTAGCGGGACCGACCGGCGGGGAGCTGTTTTTT,CASSSGLAGPTGGELFF
TRBV19,few,TRBJ2-2,15,-,TGTGCCAGTAGTGGAGGACGGGGAAACACCGGGGAGCTGTTTTTT,CASSGGRGNTGELFF
TRBV12-3/TRBV12-4,many,TRBJ2-6,18,TRBD1,TGTGCCAGCAGTCTAGAGGGACAGGGGGCGACTGGGGCCAACGTCCTGACTTTC,CASSLEGQGATGANVLTF
TRBV3-1,once,TRBJ1-2,14,TRBD1,TGTGCCGGCAGCCAATCAGGACAGGAGGGCGGCTACACCTTC,CAGSQSGQEGGYTF
TRBV29-1,-,TRBJ1-1,12,-,TGCAGCGTTGCAGGGGCGAGGACTGAAGCTTTCTTT,CSVAGARTEAFF
TRBV6-2/TRBV6-3,-,TRBJ1-5,16,-,TGTGCCAGCAGTCCCCCGGGGGGTAATAGCAATCAGCCCCAGCATTTT,CASSPPGGNSNQPQHF
TRBV6-2/TRBV6-3,-,TRBJ1-4,11,-,TGTGCCAGCAGGCACAATGAAAAACTGTTTTTT,CASRHNEKLFF
TRBV7-8,-,TRBJ2-7,16,-,TGTGCCAGCAGCTTAGAAGTTTTTGGGGGTAGTTACGAGCAGTACTTC,CASSLEVFGGSYEQYF
TRBV6-2/TRBV6-3,many,TRBJ2-5,14,-,TGTGCCAGCAGTTACTCGAGGACTGGCGAGACCCAGTACTTC,CASSYSRTGETQYF
TRBV30,few,TRBJ2-1,11,-,TGTGCCTGGAGTGTACTGGGTGAACAGTTCTTC,CAWSVLGEQFF
TRBV29-1,-,TRBJ1-4,13,-,TGCAGCGTTGGGGCGAGAGACTCCGAAAAACTGTTTTTT,CSVGARDSEKLFF
TRBV6-2/TRBV6-3,few,TRBJ2-3,15,-,TGTGCCAGCAGTTTTGGTATTGAGGGCACAGATACGCAGTATTTT,CASSFGIEGTDTQYF
TRBV12-3/TRBV12-4,few,TRBJ2-4,14,-,TGTGCCAGCAGTTTTTCAGGTGGCAAAAACATTCGGTACTTC,CASSFSGGKNIRYF
TRBV7-8,many,TRBJ2-7,13,-,TGTGCCAGCAGCTTTGGGTACGAGTACGAGCAGTACTTC,CASSFGYEYEQYF
TRBV30,-,TRBJ1-4,14,TRBD1,TGTGCCTGGAGACCCGGGACAGTTAATGAAAAACTGTTTTTT,CAWRPGTVNEKLFF
TRBV20-1,many,TRBJ2-5,12,-,TGCAGTGCTAGAGGCGCTCAAGAGACCCAGTACTTC,CSARGAQETQYF